What follows are 3 T cell receptor beta chains derived from one specimen sequenced in a study of OX40 agonist ivuxolimab in advanced cancers. The library was generated by the immunoSEQ multiplex PCR assay. In its TCRdb copy, this immuneACCESS table keeps in-frame sequences only and misses some clones. Where compared with another copy, unresolved V genes explain less than half of these, and the others have no known cause. Across this sample there are about 47,000 clones, with around 84% seen only once. The ten top clones hold about 1.5% of the sample. Sample: CD4+ or CD8+ T cells sorted from blood, taken in a trial of the OX40 agonist ivuxolimab. These receptors originate from an adult with an advanced solid tumor such as melanoma, head and neck, liver or kidney cancer.

The chain has TRBV7-9 and TRBJ1-6; maybe TRBD1 (6 bases). The CDR3 has 15 residues. Looked up from germline, CDR1 is SEHNR and CDR2 is FQNEAQ (reference sequence). Trimming pared 1 base from V and 10 bases from J, leaving 14 bases between. This CDR3 reads CASSLEGGIQSPLHF. The CDR3 nucleotides read TGTGCCAGCAGCTTAGAGGGGGGTATACAATCACCCCTCCACTTT.

The chain recombines TRBV19 with TRBJ2-3; TRBD2 matches at 7 bases. This CDR3 has 12 residues. Trimming at V came to 8 bases and at J to 8 bases, leaving 7 bases not matched to a gene. Germline CDR1 LNHDA, CDR2 SQIVND (reference sequence). CDR3 residues: CASSPSGGTQYF. As DNA, the CDR3 is TGTGCCAGTTCTCCCTCGGGGGGTACGCAGTATTTT.

The gene calls are TRBV29-1 and TRBJ1-4; TRBD1 matches at 7 bases. Trimming removed 6 bases from V and 8 bases from J; junction bases left unmatched: 9. Germline assignment: CDR1 SQVTM and CDR2 ANQGSEA. There are 13 residues in the CDR3. CDR3 amino acids: CSVGQGGWEKLFF. The CDR3 DNA sequence: TGCAGCGTCGGACAAGGGGGCTGGGAAAAACTGTTTTTT.